This record concerns one T cell receptor beta chain sequence. It has no known antigen specificity. Per-base quality was not reported, and no clone a single base away is much larger than it. The germline ends are 10 bases apart after V is trimmed by 5 bases and J by 2 bases. Looking up the germline V gene yields CDR1 SGHTA and CDR2 FQGNSA. CDR3 length: 14 amino acids, cysteine to phenylalanine. Only the CDR3 DNA stays, 42 bases, in frame from base 1. Collaborating institutions collected whole blood in K2EDTA tubes following their own protocols. For TCRbeta analysis, collaborator samples were shipped as frozen whole blood, as isolated PBMCs, or as DNA extracted from either sample type. TCRbeta CDR3 regions were amplified from genomic DNA using the immunoSEQ Assay, a bias-controlled multiplex PCR. From the authors' description of their analysis: The number of nucleated cells in each sample was estimated from the amplification of reference gene primers within the assay. To quantify the absolute abundance of each unique TCRbeta CDR3 rearrangement, sequence reads were collapsed and filtered. For each sample, productive Simpson clonality was calculated as the square root of Simpson's diversity index across productive rearrangements. In its TCRdb copy, this immuneACCESS table keeps in-frame sequences only and misses some clones. Where compared with another copy, unresolved V genes explain less than half of these, and the others have no known cause. V and J calls and clone size are those listed in that table; D and trimming were worked out from the DNA. The sample has approximately 240,000 clones on record, roughly 81% of them singletons. Roughly 4% of the sample is held by the ten biggest clonotypes.

This sample is part of a study of blood T cell repertoires in COVID-19 (dated by TCRdb to 2018 to 2021). General notes on the study: Collaborator samples came from the United States, Italy and Spain and covered acute and convalescent phases of COVID-19. The prospective study material was composed of cDNA or gDNA derived from T cells, B-cell-depleted T cells, or PBMCs. The dataset comprised deeply sampled blood TCRbeta repertoires from subjects exposed to, actively infected with, or recovered from COVID-19. A freely available public database, intended as a resource for researchers studying the immune response to SARS-CoV-2, is where the repertoires were released. The samples were drawn from the first 160 participants of the ongoing ImmuneRACE study and from over a thousand subjects provided by 6 global collaborators. The sample metadata nearly always contained a de-identified subject ID, COVID-19 status, age in years and sex. Where available, HLA class I and class II types were obtained from metadata supplied by the sample provider rather than from assay-based typing.

On the study overall, not on this receptor specifically: Clinical and demographic metadata were provided uncurated, with the amount varying by source and participant.

The clonotype comes from a middle-aged man with acute or convalescent COVID-19. This chain is built from TRBV7-2 and TRBJ1-5; TRBD1 is a possible D gene, resting on 6 matching bases. The material sequenced was peripheral blood. For the CDR3, the sequence is CASSKDSGNQPQHF. Read as DNA, the sequence is TGTGCCAGCAGCAAGGACAGCGGCAATCAGCCCCAGCATTTT.